Listed below are T cell receptor beta chains from one sample, sequenced in a study of T-cell reconstitution after alpha-beta-depleted transplantation in children. MiXCR, run by TCRdb on the PCR reads, gives a single entry per CDR3 protein. The repertoire includes approximately 590,000 distinct CDR3 sequences, roughly a tenth of them detected once, and less than 5% sits in the top ten. Here the sequenced sample was PBMCs from the stem cell graft donor, taken from the stem cell graft. The receptors shown here come from a human donor who donated a stem cell graft to a child with acute myeloid leukemia. The CDR3 runs from the conserved cysteine through the conserved F or W. Fields, in order: CDR3 protein, CDR3 DNA, D gene, J gene, V gene, clone size. D genes are given only for firm matches. The size entry is marked missing in some rows and otherwise reads once, few, many or a size class.

CDR3 protein: CASSPLGSGTDTQYF; CDR3 DNA: TGTGCCAGTAGTCCCTTAGGGTCAGGGACAGATACGCAGTATTTT; D gene: .; J gene: TRBJ2-3; V gene: TRBV28; clone size: .
CDR3 protein: CSARGGRGGRSTDTQYF; CDR3 DNA: TGCAGTGCTAGAGGGGGTCGCGGCGGGAGGAGCACAGATACGCAGTATTTT; D gene: TRBD2; J gene: TRBJ2-3; V gene: TRBV20-1; clone size: many
CDR3 protein: CASRWTALDYGYTF; CDR3 DNA: TGTGCCAGCAGGTGGACTGCTCTTGACTATGGCTACACCTTC; D gene: .; J gene: TRBJ1-2; V gene: TRBV25-1; clone size: many
CDR3 protein: CASSYAQGAPTTEAFF; CDR3 DNA: TGTGCCAGCAGTTACGCACAGGGGGCGCCGACCACTGAAGCTTTCTTT; D gene: TRBD1; J gene: TRBJ1-1; V gene: TRBV6-2/TRBV6-3; clone size: few
CDR3 protein: CASSSLAGALYEQYF; CDR3 DNA: TGTGCCAGCAGTTCTTTAGCGGGAGCGCTCTACGAGCAGTACTTC; D gene: TRBD2; J gene: TRBJ2-7; V gene: TRBV27; clone size: .
CDR3 protein: CASRPLGLGTDTQYF; CDR3 DNA: TGTGCCAGCAGGCCCCTGGGACTAGGCACAGATACGCAGTATTTT; D gene: TRBD2; J gene: TRBJ2-3; V gene: TRBV6-1; clone size: .
CDR3 protein: CASSSDRGKEKLFF; CDR3 DNA: TGTGCCAGCAGCTCAGACAGGGGAAAGGAAAAACTGTTTTTT; D gene: TRBD1; J gene: TRBJ1-4; V gene: TRBV12-3/TRBV12-4; clone size: .
CDR3 protein: CAWSVSSGNTIYF; CDR3 DNA: TGTGCCTGGAGTGTGAGCTCTGGAAACACCATATATTTT; D gene: .; J gene: TRBJ1-3; V gene: TRBV30; clone size: few
CDR3 protein: CASRLGRQETEAFF; CDR3 DNA: TGTGCCAGCAGACTCGGAAGGCAGGAGACTGAAGCTTTCTTT; D gene: .; J gene: TRBJ1-1; V gene: TRBV27; clone size: few
CDR3 protein: CASSLGGGIYNEQFF; CDR3 DNA: TGTGCCAGCAGCTTGGGGGGGGGGATCTACAATGAGCAGTTCTTC; D gene: TRBD2; J gene: TRBJ2-1; V gene: TRBV5-6; clone size: .
CDR3 protein: CASALGAINEQFF; CDR3 DNA: TGCGCCAGCGCCTTAGGGGCCATCAATGAGCAGTTCTTC; D gene: .; J gene: TRBJ2-1; V gene: TRBV10-2; clone size: many
CDR3 protein: CSAIPKSKLIAWGTEAFF; CDR3 DNA: TGCAGTGCTATACCAAAATCGAAACTGATAGCCTGGGGCACTGAAGCTTTCTTT; D gene: .; J gene: TRBJ1-1; V gene: TRBV20-1; clone size: few
CDR3 protein: CAITLTGDVAKNIQYF; CDR3 DNA: TGTGCCATCACACTAACAGGGGACGTAGCCAAAAACATTCAGTACTTC; D gene: TRBD1; J gene: TRBJ2-4; V gene: TRBV2; clone size: .
CDR3 protein: CASSLLGSTQYF; CDR3 DNA: TGTGCCAGCAGCTTATTGGGGAGTACGCAGTATTTT; D gene: .; J gene: TRBJ2-3; V gene: TRBV7-6; clone size: .
CDR3 protein: CASSERGQAFF; CDR3 DNA: TGTGCCAGCTCAGAACGGGGGCAAGCTTTCTTT; D gene: .; J gene: TRBJ1-1; V gene: TRBV18; clone size: few
CDR3 protein: CSVGVVAKNIQYF; CDR3 DNA: TGCAGTGTAGGAGTAGTAGCCAAAAACATTCAGTACTTC; D gene: .; J gene: TRBJ2-4; V gene: TRBV20-1; clone size: .
CDR3 protein: CAIIVLASGRNCHEQYF; CDR3 DNA: TGTGCCATCATCGTGTTAGCTAGCGGGAGGAATTGCCACGAGCAGTACTTC; D gene: TRBD2; J gene: TRBJ2-7; V gene: TRBV10-3; clone size: few
CDR3 protein: CASSFAGVETQYF; CDR3 DNA: TGTGCCAGCAGCTTTGCGGGAGTTGAGACCCAGTACTTC; D gene: TRBD2; J gene: TRBJ2-5; V gene: TRBV7-3; clone size: .
CDR3 protein: CASSQALLREQFF; CDR3 DNA: TGCGCCAGCAGCCAAGCCCTTTTAAGGGAGCAGTTCTTC; D gene: .; J gene: TRBJ2-1; V gene: TRBV4-3; clone size: few
CDR3 protein: CASSQGVSGALNEQFF; CDR3 DNA: TGCGCCAGCAGCCAAGGGGTGAGCGGGGCGCTCAATGAGCAGTTCTTC; D gene: TRBD2; J gene: TRBJ2-1; V gene: TRBV4-3; clone size: many
CDR3 protein: CASSSHQGGVDTQYF; CDR3 DNA: TGTGCCAGCAGCTCCCATCAGGGGGGGGTGGATACGCAGTATTTT; D gene: .; J gene: TRBJ2-3; V gene: TRBV7-3; clone size: .
CDR3 protein: CASSYTQGVAYEQYF; CDR3 DNA: TGTGCCAGCAGTTACACGCAGGGAGTCGCCTACGAGCAGTACTTC; D gene: .; J gene: TRBJ2-7; V gene: TRBV6-5; clone size: .
CDR3 protein: CASSLETSGSKKSDTQYF; CDR3 DNA: TGTGCCAGCAGCTTGGAGACTAGCGGGAGTAAGAAGTCAGATACGCAGTATTTT; D gene: TRBD2; J gene: TRBJ2-3; V gene: TRBV11-2; clone size: many
CDR3 protein: CAITGGIQETQYF; CDR3 DNA: TGTGCCATCACAGGGGGCATCCAAGAGACCCAGTACTTC; D gene: TRBD1; J gene: TRBJ2-5; V gene: TRBV10-3; clone size: .
CDR3 protein: CASSPTGGDNEQFF; CDR3 DNA: TGTGCCAGCAGTCCGACGGGAGGAGACAATGAGCAGTTCTTC; D gene: TRBD2; J gene: TRBJ2-1; V gene: TRBV27; clone size: few
CDR3 protein: CASSRTGINTEAFF; CDR3 DNA: TGTGCCAGCAGCCGGACAGGGATTAACACTGAAGCTTTCTTT; D gene: TRBD1; J gene: TRBJ1-1; V gene: TRBV11-1; clone size: .
CDR3 protein: CASTLRRGLHEQYF; CDR3 DNA: TGTGCCAGCACCCTCCGCCGGGGGCTCCACGAGCAGTACTTC; D gene: .; J gene: TRBJ2-7; V gene: TRBV28; clone size: few
CDR3 protein: CASSLGEGTKFF; CDR3 DNA: TGTGCCAGCAGCTTGGGGGAGGGGACTAAGTTCTTC; D gene: TRBD2; J gene: TRBJ2-1; V gene: TRBV7-3; clone size: few
CDR3 protein: CASSLEGTGSQPQHF; CDR3 DNA: TGCGCCAGCAGCTTGGAGGGTACAGGGAGCCAGCCCCAGCATTTT; D gene: .; J gene: TRBJ1-5; V gene: TRBV5-1; clone size: .
CDR3 protein: CASSLVRDGETQYF; CDR3 DNA: TGTGCCAGCAGTTTGGTGAGGGATGGGGAGACCCAGTACTTC; D gene: .; J gene: TRBJ2-5; V gene: TRBV12-3/TRBV12-4; clone size: few
CDR3 protein: CASSTSGSKSTDTQYF; CDR3 DNA: TGCGCCAGCAGCACGAGCGGGAGTAAGAGCACAGATACGCAGTATTTT; D gene: TRBD2; J gene: TRBJ2-3; V gene: TRBV5-1; clone size: many
CDR3 protein: CARRVGGIGETQYF; CDR3 DNA: TGTGCCCGGAGGGTGGGGGGGATAGGAGAGACCCAGTACTTC; D gene: TRBD2; J gene: TRBJ2-5; V gene: TRBV30; clone size: few
CDR3 protein: CSPPDRGTEAFF; CDR3 DNA: TGCAGTCCGCCAGACAGGGGCACTGAAGCTTTCTTT; D gene: TRBD1; J gene: TRBJ1-1; V gene: TRBV20-1; clone size: .
CDR3 protein: CASSRYGGTTEAFF; CDR3 DNA: TGTGCCAGCAGTAGATACGGGGGGACGACTGAAGCTTTCTTT; D gene: .; J gene: TRBJ1-1; V gene: TRBV7-3; clone size: .
CDR3 protein: CASSEAGKKETQYF; CDR3 DNA: TGTGCCAGCAGTGAAGCGGGGAAAAAAGAGACCCAGTACTTC; D gene: .; J gene: TRBJ2-5; V gene: TRBV6-1; clone size: few
CDR3 protein: CASSLNWGEGNIQYF; CDR3 DNA: TGTGCCAGCAGTTTGAATTGGGGAGAGGGAAACATTCAGTACTTC; D gene: .; J gene: TRBJ2-4; V gene: TRBV12-3/TRBV12-4; clone size: .
CDR3 protein: CSVGGKLQETQYF; CDR3 DNA: TGCAGCGTTGGTGGGAAACTCCAAGAGACCCAGTACTTC; D gene: .; J gene: TRBJ2-5; V gene: TRBV29-1; clone size: few
CDR3 protein: CASSYSQDTHEQYF; CDR3 DNA: TGTGCCAGCAGTTATTCTCAGGATACCCACGAGCAGTACTTC; D gene: .; J gene: TRBJ2-7; V gene: TRBV6-5; clone size: many
CDR3 protein: CASSSSGAPGNTIYF; CDR3 DNA: TGTGCCAGCAGCTCCTCAGGGGCTCCTGGAAACACCATATATTTT; D gene: .; J gene: TRBJ1-3; V gene: TRBV7-3; clone size: many
CDR3 protein: CSVPGQGATEQYF; CDR3 DNA: TGCAGCGTGCCGGGACAGGGGGCTACAGAGCAGTACTTC; D gene: TRBD1; J gene: TRBJ2-7; V gene: TRBV29-1; clone size: .
CDR3 protein: CASGESAGANVLTF; CDR3 DNA: TGCGCCAGTGGCGAGTCCGCAGGGGCCAACGTCCTGACTTTC; D gene: .; J gene: TRBJ2-6; V gene: TRBV5-1; clone size: .
CDR3 protein: CSARESRAVGIQYF; CDR3 DNA: TGCAGTGCTAGAGAATCACGTGCAGTAGGGATTCAGTACTTC; D gene: .; J gene: TRBJ2-4; V gene: TRBV20-1; clone size: few
CDR3 protein: CSAYYGGRSYNEQFF; CDR3 DNA: TGCAGTGCTTATTACGGCGGGCGGTCCTACAATGAGCAGTTCTTC; D gene: .; J gene: TRBJ2-1; V gene: TRBV20-1; clone size: .
CDR3 protein: CSARRLSSYNEQFF; CDR3 DNA: TGCAGTGCTAGAAGGTTGAGCTCCTACAATGAGCAGTTCTTC; D gene: .; J gene: TRBJ2-1; V gene: TRBV20-1; clone size: .